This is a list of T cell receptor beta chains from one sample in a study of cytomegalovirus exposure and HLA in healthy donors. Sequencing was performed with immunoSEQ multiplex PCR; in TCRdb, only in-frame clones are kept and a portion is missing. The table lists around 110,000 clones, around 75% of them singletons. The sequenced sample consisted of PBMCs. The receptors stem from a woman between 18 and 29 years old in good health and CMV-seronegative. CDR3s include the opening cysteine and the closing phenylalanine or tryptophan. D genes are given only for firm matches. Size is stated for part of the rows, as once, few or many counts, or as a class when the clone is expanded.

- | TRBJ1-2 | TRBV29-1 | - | CSVEDPPGGYGYTF | TGCAGCGTTGAAGATCCTCCGGGAGGCTATGGCTACACCTTC
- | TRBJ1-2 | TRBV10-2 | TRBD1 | CASRETGSDGYTF | TGCGCCAGCAGGGAGACAGGGTCGGATGGCTACACCTTC
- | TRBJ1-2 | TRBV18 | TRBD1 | CASSPTGGRYGYTF | TGTGCCAGCTCACCTACAGGGGGGCGATATGGCTACACCTTC
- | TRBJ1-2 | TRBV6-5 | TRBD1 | CASSKRTGFNHGYTF | TGTGCCAGCAGTAAGAGGACAGGGTTTAATCATGGCTACACCTTC
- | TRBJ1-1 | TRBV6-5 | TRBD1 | CASSYVLTGVTEAFF | TGTGCCAGCAGTTACGTACTGACAGGGGTAACTGAAGCTTTCTTT
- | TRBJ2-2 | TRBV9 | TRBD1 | CASSLGTGGKFF | TGTGCCAGCAGCTTAGGGACAGGGGGCAAGTTTTTT
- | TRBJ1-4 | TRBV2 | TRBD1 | CASNTGAREKLFF | TGTGCCAGCAATACAGGGGCGCGGGAAAAACTGTTTTTT
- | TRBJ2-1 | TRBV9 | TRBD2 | CASSGRTSLNEQFF | TGTGCCAGCAGCGGCCGGACTAGTTTAAATGAGCAGTTCTTC
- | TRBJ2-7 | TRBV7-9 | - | CASSLGGQEQYF | TGTGCCAGCAGCTTGGGGGGTCAGGAGCAGTACTTC
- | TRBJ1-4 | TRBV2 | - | CASRIRRDFSEKLFF | TGTGCCAGCAGAATCCGCAGGGACTTCTCTGAAAAACTGTTTTTT
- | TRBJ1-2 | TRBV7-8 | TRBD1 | CASSSRDRGANYGYTF | TGTGCCAGCAGCTCACGGGACAGGGGAGCTAACTATGGCTACACCTTC
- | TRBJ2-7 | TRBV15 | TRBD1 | CATRDDRDLYEQYF | TGTGCCACCAGGGACGACAGGGACCTCTACGAGCAGTACTTC
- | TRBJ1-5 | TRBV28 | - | CASSLGHLNQPQHF | TGTGCCAGCAGTCTGGGACACCTCAATCAGCCCCAGCATTTT
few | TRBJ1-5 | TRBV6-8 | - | CASRGGIEGETGNQPQHF | TGTGCCAGCAGAGGGGGAATCGAAGGGGAGACGGGCAATCAGCCCCAGCATTTT
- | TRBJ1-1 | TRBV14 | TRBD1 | CASSPGGPNTEAFF | TGTGCCAGCAGCCCAGGGGGTCCGAACACTGAAGCTTTCTTT
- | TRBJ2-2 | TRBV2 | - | CASSDSGRGRTGELFF | TGTGCCAGCAGTGATTCGGGCAGGGGAAGAACCGGGGAGCTGTTTTTT
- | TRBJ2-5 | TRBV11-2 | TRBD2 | CASSLVFSGGKETQYF | TGTGCCAGCAGCTTAGTTTTTAGCGGGGGAAAAGAGACCCAGTACTTC
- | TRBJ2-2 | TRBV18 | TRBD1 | CASTQGASGELFF | TGTGCCAGCACACAGGGGGCATCAGGGGAGCTGTTTTTT
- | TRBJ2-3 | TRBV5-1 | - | CASRRDTQYF | TGCGCCAGCCGGCGGGATACGCAGTATTTT
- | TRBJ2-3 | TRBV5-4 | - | CASTAGGPSTDTQYF | TGTGCCAGCACCGCCGGCGGCCCTAGCACAGATACGCAGTATTTT
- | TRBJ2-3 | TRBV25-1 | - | CASSDGVDTQYF | TGTGCCAGCAGTGATGGAGTGGATACGCAGTATTTT
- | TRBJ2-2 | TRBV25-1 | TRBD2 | CASSELGGRFANTGELFF | TGTGCCAGCAGTGAATTGGGGGGGAGGTTCGCGAACACCGGGGAGCTGTTTTTT
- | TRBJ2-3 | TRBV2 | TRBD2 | CASKRASGGPDTQYF | TGTGCCAGCAAGCGAGCTAGCGGGGGACCAGATACGCAGTATTTT
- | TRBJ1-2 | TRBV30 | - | CAWSPGNYGYTF | TGTGCCTGGAGTCCGGGGAACTATGGCTACACCTTC
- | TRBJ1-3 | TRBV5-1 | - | CASSLVYAGNTIYF | TGCGCCAGCAGCTTGGTCTATGCCGGAAACACCATATATTTT
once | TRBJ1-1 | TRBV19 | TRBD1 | CASRTGWETEAFF | TGTGCCAGTAGGACAGGGTGGGAAACTGAAGCTTTCTTT
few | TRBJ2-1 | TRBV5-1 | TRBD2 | CASSFTAGEGNNEQFF | TGCGCCAGCAGCTTCACAGCGGGGGAGGGGAACAATGAGCAGTTCTTC
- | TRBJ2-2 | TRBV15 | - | CATSRDLVVLRAGELFF | -
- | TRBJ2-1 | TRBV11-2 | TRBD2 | CASSSGASGVYNEQFF | TGTGCCAGCAGCTCTGGGGCTAGCGGGGTTTACAATGAGCAGTTCTTC
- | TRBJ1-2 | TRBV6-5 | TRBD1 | CASSATGGGYGGYTF | TGTGCCAGCAGTGCGACAGGGGGGGGTTATGGTGGCTACACCTTC
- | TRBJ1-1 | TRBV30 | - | CAWKGTEAFF | TGTGCCTGGAAGGGGACTGAAGCTTTCTTT
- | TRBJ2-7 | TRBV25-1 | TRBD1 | CASSESDRATSYEQYF | TGTGCCAGCAGTGAATCGGACAGGGCAACCTCCTACGAGCAGTACTTC
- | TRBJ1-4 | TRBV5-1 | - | CASSLAGDATNEKLFF | TGCGCCAGCAGCTTGGCAGGGGATGCAACTAATGAAAAACTGTTTTTT
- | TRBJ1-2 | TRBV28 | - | CASSLAGGYTF | TGTGCCAGCAGTTTAGCGGGCGGCTACACCTTC
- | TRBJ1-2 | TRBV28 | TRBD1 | CASSPRDRWYGYTF | TGTGCCAGCAGTCCCCGGGACAGGTGGTATGGCTACACCTTC
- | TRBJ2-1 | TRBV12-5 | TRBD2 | CASGLVLAGGPDEQFF | TGTGCTAGTGGTTTGGTACTAGCGGGGGGGCCAGATGAGCAGTTCTTC
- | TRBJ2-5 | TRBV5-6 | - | CASSLDGDNLQETQYF | TGTGCCAGCAGCTTGGACGGGGATAACCTCCAAGAGACCCAGTACTTC
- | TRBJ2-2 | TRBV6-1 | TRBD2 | CASSAKAGATNTGELFF | TGTGCCAGCAGTGCTAAAGCGGGGGCCACGAACACCGGGGAGCTGTTTTTT
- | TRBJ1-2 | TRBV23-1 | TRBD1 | CASSQPSRQGSANYGYTF | TGCGCCAGCAGTCAACCATCCAGACAGGGTTCGGCTAACTATGGCTACACCTTC